What follows are 32 T cell receptor beta chains derived from one specimen sequenced in a study of T cell repertoires in cytomegalovirus infection. A single record per CDR3 protein comes from TCRdb applying MiXCR to the reads. The data hold roughly 500,000 distinct CDR3 sequences, with 40% to 50% observed a single time. The antigens these receptors bind are not known. Sequences were derived from cultured PBMCs, sampled from culture after CMV antigen stimulation. All receptors derive from a human donor in good health (CMV status not recorded). Some clones in this sample may be carry-over from other donors' samples.

The chain uses TRBV7-2 and TRBJ1-5, with 7 bases fitting TRBD1. Germline CDR1 SGHTA, CDR2 FQGNSA. V shed 2 bases, J shed 7 bases, and the junction held 8 bases outside the gene matches. This CDR3 has 15 residues. CDR3 sequence: CASSLPSGGGQPQHF. Here the CDR3 DNA reads TGTGCCAGCAGCTTACCCTCAGGGGGAGGGCAGCCCCAGCATTTT. The entire variable domain, with the rest obtained from reference TRBV7-2 and TRBJ1-5, is as follows: GAGVSQSPSNKVTEKGKDVELRCDPISGHTALYWYRQSLGQGLEFLIYFQGNSAPDKSGLPSDRFSAERTGGSVSTLTIQRTQQEDSAVYLCASSLPSGGGQPQHFGDGTRLSIL.

The chain links TRBV18 to TRBJ1-1; 7 bases map to TRBD1. Germline-derived CDR1 and CDR2 are KGHSH and LQKENI. The CDR3 has 13 residues. V was clipped by 5 bases and J by 1 base; unmatched bases: 1. The CDR3 DNA reads TGTGCCAGCTCAACAGGGGCGAACACTGAAGCTTTCTTT. Translated, it gives CASSTGANTEAFF.

In DNA, the CDR3 is TGTGCCAGCAGCTTGAATATTGGGTGGTGGACTGAAGCTTTCTTT. It codes for CASSLNIGWWTEAFF. The V call is TRBV5-6, the J call TRBJ1-1; D not certain. The CDR3 spans 15 residues. Germline CDR1 is SGHDT and CDR2 is YYEEEE. Trimming cost V 1 base and J 5 bases, with 15 bases left between them.

This clonotype appeared a few times. The genes are TRBV7-2 and TRBJ1-2; a weak D match, TRBD1 (5 bases). V was cut by 3 bases and J by 0 bases, with 11 bases left in between. This CDR3 spans 15 amino acids. CDR1 and CDR2 from the germline V gene are SGHTA and FQGNSA. CDR3 nucleotide sequence: TGTGCCAGCAGCTTGGTGGGGGGAGCTAACTATGGCTACACCTTC. This encodes CASSLVGGANYGYTF.

The V gene is TRBV5-5, the J gene TRBJ1-5, with TRBD1 matching over 8 bases. V lost 3 bases and J lost 5; bases outside the gene matches: 7. CDR1 and CDR2 (germline): SGHKS, YYEKEE (reference sequence). The CDR3 extends over 15 amino acids. CDR3 in amino acids: CASSSDHRGYQPQHF. DNA of the CDR3: TGTGCCAGCAGCTCCGACCACAGGGGGTATCAGCCCCAGCATTTT.

The J gene is TRBJ2-7, the V gene TRBV7-8; weak D call: TRBD2 (6 bases). Looked up from germline, CDR1 is SGHVS and CDR2 is FQNEAQ. CDR3 length: 16 amino acids. V shed 1 base and J shed 3 bases, with 16 bases lying between them. CDR3 loop: CASSLVRFAGYYEQYF. The CDR3 DNA reads TGTGCCAGCAGCTTAGTTCGGTTTGCGGGGTACTACGAGCAGTACTTC.

The V call is TRBV19, the J call TRBJ1-2; D is ambiguous. Trimming took 5 bases from V and 5 from J, leaving 18 bases between them. Germline-derived CDR1 and CDR2 are LNHDA and SQIVND (reference sequence). This CDR3 is built from 15 residues. CDR3: CASSPPPGNQYGYTF. Written as DNA, the CDR3 is TGTGCCAGTAGTCCCCCCCCGGGGAACCAGTATGGCTACACCTTC.

The J gene is TRBJ1-5, the V gene TRBV4-1, with a possible D match to TRBD1 (6 bases). V was pared by 4 bases and J by 2 bases, with 12 bases between. This CDR3 comprises 15 residues. The germline gives CDR1 MGHRA, CDR2 YSYEKL. CDR3 sequence: CASSPSGGRNQPQHF. CDR3 nucleotides: TGCGCCAGCAGCCCGAGTGGGGGCCGCAATCAGCCCCAGCATTTT.

The sample holds one count of this clonotype. The rearrangement links TRBV19 to TRBJ1-1, with D possibly being TRBD1 (5 bases). The V gene's germline CDR1 is LNHDA and CDR2 SQIVND (reference sequence). V lost 3 bases to trimming and J lost 3 bases, with 29 bases between them. The CDR3 spans 20 residues. The CDR3 DNA follows: TGTGCCAGTAGTATCTTTCCTGAAAGCGGGACTGCTTGGGGGGACACTGAAGCTTTCTTT. Residues: CASSIFPESGTAWGDTEAFF.

This clonotype was detected a few times. The rearrangement joins TRBV7-2 to TRBJ2-7, with D perhaps matching TRBD2 (7 bases). Germline CDR1 reads SGHTA; CDR2 reads FQGNSA. V was clipped by 5 bases and J by 2 bases, with 13 bases between them. The CDR3 runs 14 residues. CDR3 sequence reads: CASSRGGGPYEQYF. The CDR3 bases are TGTGCCAGCAGCAGAGGGGGGGGACCCTACGAGCAGTACTTC.

The CDR3 spells CASRPGLVSYNEQFF. CDR3 nucleotides: TGTGCCAGCAGACCGGGACTAGTCTCCTACAATGAGCAGTTCTTC. V and J are TRBV27 and TRBJ2-1, with TRBD2 matching over 8 bases. V dropped 6 bases and J dropped 0; count of bases not matched to a gene: 4. This CDR3 spans 15 amino acids. The germline V gene has CDR1 MNHEY and CDR2 SMNVEV (reference sequence).

The rearrangement links TRBV7-2 to TRBJ2-1, with D possibly being TRBD1 (5 bases). With 5 bases removed from V and 0 bases from J, the gap between germline ends came to 11 bases. This CDR3 contains 15 residues. Looked up from germline, CDR1 is SGHTA and CDR2 is FQGNSA. CDR3 sequence (DNA): TGTGCCAGCAGCACGGACATCCGCTCCTACAATGAGCAGTTCTTC. Encoded protein: CASSTDIRSYNEQFF.

This rearrangement joins TRBV20-1 to TRBJ1-4; D is unclear. V was trimmed by 1 base and J by 0 bases, leaving 15 bases between them. The CDR3 consists of 17 residues. Germline V gene lookup returns CDR1 DFQATT and CDR2 SNEGSKA (reference sequence). The CDR3 nucleotides are TGCAGTGCTAGAGGCCCGGGAGCGTTGACAACTAATGAAAAACTGTTTTTT. This sequence encodes CSARGPGALTTNEKLFF.

V and J are TRBV6-1 and TRBJ1-2; possibly TRBD1 for D (5 bases). Trimming removed 4 bases from V and 9 bases from J, with 12 bases in between. Germline lookup yields CDR1 MNHNS and CDR2 SASEGT. The length of the CDR3 is 12 residues. The CDR3 sequence is CASSVSPGRYTF. CDR3 bases: TGTGCCAGCAGTGTATCCCCAGGGCGCTACACCTTC.

CDR3 in amino acids: CASSLGENSNQPQHF. The CDR3 bases are TGTGCCAGCAGCTTAGGAGAAAATAGCAATCAGCCCCAGCATTTT. The chain links TRBV11-2 to TRBJ1-5; no clear D gene. Germline V gene sequence: CDR1 SGHAT, CDR2 FQNNGV. Between the trimmed V and J ends, which lost 1 base and 0 bases, there was a span of 7 bases. The CDR3 is made up of 15 amino acids.

The chain links TRBV6-5 to TRBJ2-5; D not certain. V shed 0 bases and J shed 7 bases, with 9 bases lying between them. The germline gives CDR1 MNHEY, CDR2 SVGAGI. The CDR3 sequence is 13 residues long. The CDR3 region is CASSYSGFLTQYF. Here the CDR3 DNA reads TGTGCCAGCAGTTACTCCGGATTTTTGACCCAGTACTTC.

This clonotype was observed a single time. The chain carries TRBV19 and TRBJ1-1; D gene uncertain. Germline values: CDR1 LNHDA, CDR2 SQIVND (reference sequence). The CDR3 sequence is 15 residues long. V lost 7 bases, J lost 1 base, and 16 bases lay in between. CDR3 loop: CASTDISTENTEAFF. Here the CDR3 DNA reads TGTGCCAGTACCGATATCTCTACAGAGAACACTGAAGCTTTCTTT.

The genes are TRBV12-3 or TRBV12-4 and TRBJ2-4, with a possible D match to TRBD2 (6 bases). The V end was cut by 3 bases, the J end by 11 bases, with 17 bases between. The CDR3 length is 14 residues. The CDR3 reads CASSFGSPTAFQYF. Here the CDR3 DNA reads TGTGCCAGCAGTTTCGGGAGCCCGACTGCATTTCAGTACTTC.

This clonotype occurred once. V gene TRBV5-5 combines with J gene TRBJ1-5; the D gene is possibly TRBD1 (5 bases). The CDR3 has 15 residues. V was clipped by 4 bases and J by 2 bases, with 13 bases between them. CDR1 SGHKS and CDR2 YYEKEE come from the germline V gene (reference sequence). The CDR3 sequence is CASSPGPTGNQPQHF. The DNA of the CDR3 is TGTGCCAGCAGCCCGGGACCCACGGGCAATCAGCCCCAGCATTTT.

This clonotype was recorded a few times. The gene calls are TRBV10-3 and TRBJ2-3, with 7 nucleotides matching TRBD2. The CDR3 is 14 amino acids. Germline CDR1 is ENHRY and CDR2 is SYGVKD. V was clipped by 7 bases and J by 6 bases; unmatched bases: 10. CDR3: CAIKGGTTGDTQYF. CDR3 nucleotide sequence: TGTGCCATCAAGGGAGGGACTACCGGCGATACGCAGTATTTT.

This clonotype was recorded a few times. This chain joins TRBV6-2 or TRBV6-3 and TRBJ2-7, with a tentative D call TRBD1 (6 bases). Germline V gene data show CDR1 as MNHEY and CDR2 as SVGEGT. CDR3 length equals 15 residues. Trimming took off 7 bases at V and 1 base at J, with 17 bases between the two ends. The CDR3 DNA is TGTGCCAGCACCCATGGGGACACCCAGTCCTACGAGCAGTACTTC. Translation gives CASTHGDTQSYEQYF.

This clonotype was seen a handful of times. The rearrangement uses TRBV7-8 and TRBJ2-3, with 7 bases aligning to TRBD2. The CDR3 covers 15 residues. CDR1 is SGHVS, CDR2 FQNEAQ, per germline. The junction had 5 bases not matched to a gene; V was cut back by 3 bases and J by 2 bases. DNA for the CDR3: TGTGCCAGCAGCTTCCAAGCGGGGCTCACAGATACGCAGTATTTT. Protein product: CASSFQAGLTDTQYF.

This clonotype was counted a few times. CDR3 nucleotides: TGCGCCAGCAGCTTGGTTACAGACCAAGAGACCCAGTACTTC. This encodes CASSLVTDQETQYF. This chain uses TRBV5-1 with TRBJ2-5; D ambiguous. The germline V gene has CDR1 SGHRS and CDR2 YFSETQ. Trimming took off 0 bases at V and 0 bases at J, with 6 bases between the two ends. The CDR3 has 14 residues.

This clonotype came up a few times. The chain carries TRBV6-1 and TRBJ1-2, with a possible D match to TRBD1 (5 bases). The CDR3 loop spans 12 amino acids. In germline, CDR1 is MNHNS, CDR2 SASEGT. Deletions cut 1 base from V and 14 bases from J, with 14 bases between. The CDR3 DNA reads as TGTGCCAGCAGTGAAGGGTCGGGGCCGGTGACCTTC. It translates to CASSEGSGPVTF.

This clonotype was recorded many times. The J gene is TRBJ2-2, the V gene TRBV19; D is undetermined. Between the trimmed V and J ends, which lost 5 bases and 7 bases, there was a span of 11 bases. Germline V gene data show CDR1 as LNHDA and CDR2 as SQIVND (reference sequence). The CDR3 has 13 amino acids. For the CDR3, the DNA is TGTGCCAGTAGTCTTAGAAGTCTCGGGGAGCTGTTTTTT. Translating it yields CASSLRSLGELFF.

The CDR3: CASSITSGSRDTQYF. In DNA form, the CDR3 reads TGTGCCAGTAGTATAACTAGCGGGAGTAGAGATACGCAGTATTTT. V and J are TRBV19 and TRBJ2-3; 11 positions agree with TRBD2. After removal of 2 bases from V and 5 bases from J, the junction contained 3 bases not matched to a gene. The CDR3 extends over 15 amino acids. Germline V gene lookup returns CDR1 LNHDA and CDR2 SQIVND (reference sequence). The entire variable domain, with the rest obtained from reference TRBV19 and TRBJ2-3, is as follows: DGGITQSPKYLFRKEGQNVTLSCEQNLNHDAMYWYRQDPGQGLRLIYYSQIVNDFQKGDIAEGYSVSREKKESFPLTVTSAQKNPTAFYLCASSITSGSRDTQYFGPGTRLTVL.

This clonotype was seen a few times. This chain connects TRBV27 to TRBJ1-1; D unclear. Germline loops: CDR1 MNHEY, CDR2 SMNVEV (reference sequence). V shed 3 bases and J shed 0 bases, with 5 bases lying between them. The CDR3 is 13 residues long. CDR3 in amino acids: CASSFTVNTEAFF. CDR3 nucleotides: TGTGCCAGCAGTTTTACGGTGAACACTGAAGCTTTCTTT.

The rearrangement links TRBV7-9 to TRBJ1-1; D gene uncertain. The V end lost 4 bases, the J end lost 6 bases, and 12 bases lay between the germline ends. Germline V gene lookup returns CDR1 SEHNR and CDR2 FQNEAQ (reference sequence). The CDR3 consists of 13 residues. Here the CDR3 DNA reads TGTGCCAGCAGCTCCCAATCCCCATCTGAAGCTTTCTTT. It is translated as CASSSQSPSEAFF. Full variable domain (missing parts from reference TRBV7-9 and TRBJ1-1): DTGVSQNPRHKITKRGQNVTFRCDPISEHNRLYWYRQTLGQGPEFLTYFQNEAQLEKSRLLSDRFSAERPKGSFSTLEIQRTEQGDSAMYLCASSSQSPSEAFFGQGTRLTVV.

The chain uses TRBV7-9 and TRBJ1-2; D remains ambiguous. The germline V gene encodes CDR1 SEHNR and CDR2 FQNEAQ (reference sequence). The V and J ends lost 1 base and 6 bases respectively, with 18 bases between them. This CDR3 contains 16 residues. CDR3 loop: CASSLESMVRSDGYTF. As DNA, the CDR3 is TGTGCCAGCAGCTTAGAAAGTATGGTACGATCCGATGGCTACACCTTC.

This chain links TRBV4-2 with TRBJ1-3, with D maybe TRBD1 (5 bases). This CDR3 is built from 16 residues. In germline, CDR1 is LGHNA, CDR2 YNFKEQ. V was cut by 3 bases and J by 1 base, with 13 bases left in between. The CDR3 region has the DNA TGTGCCAGCAGCCATTTTGACAGACTTTCTGGAAACACCATATATTTT. This sequence encodes CASSHFDRLSGNTIYF.

This chain uses TRBV20-1 with TRBJ2-1; 7 positions match TRBD2. Germline lookup yields CDR1 DFQATT and CDR2 SNEGSKA (reference sequence). Losses at the gene ends were 0 bases for V and 0 bases for J; bases not matched to a gene: 5. The length of the CDR3 is 16 residues. The CDR3 nucleotides read TGCAGTGCTAGAGATCCGGGGGGTCTCTCCTACAATGAGCAGTTCTTC. This gives the protein CSARDPGGLSYNEQFF.

This chain uses TRBV9 with TRBJ2-3, with 9 bases aligning to TRBD1. The CDR3 length is 20 residues. With 1 base clipped from V and 4 bases from J, the junction kept 19 bases outside the gene matches. Looked up from germline, CDR1 is SGDLS and CDR2 is YYNGEE. The CDR3 reads CASSVSQGRPGQGSADTQYF. The CDR3 coding sequence is TGTGCCAGCAGCGTAAGTCAGGGGAGACCGGGACAGGGAAGTGCAGATACGCAGTATTTT.